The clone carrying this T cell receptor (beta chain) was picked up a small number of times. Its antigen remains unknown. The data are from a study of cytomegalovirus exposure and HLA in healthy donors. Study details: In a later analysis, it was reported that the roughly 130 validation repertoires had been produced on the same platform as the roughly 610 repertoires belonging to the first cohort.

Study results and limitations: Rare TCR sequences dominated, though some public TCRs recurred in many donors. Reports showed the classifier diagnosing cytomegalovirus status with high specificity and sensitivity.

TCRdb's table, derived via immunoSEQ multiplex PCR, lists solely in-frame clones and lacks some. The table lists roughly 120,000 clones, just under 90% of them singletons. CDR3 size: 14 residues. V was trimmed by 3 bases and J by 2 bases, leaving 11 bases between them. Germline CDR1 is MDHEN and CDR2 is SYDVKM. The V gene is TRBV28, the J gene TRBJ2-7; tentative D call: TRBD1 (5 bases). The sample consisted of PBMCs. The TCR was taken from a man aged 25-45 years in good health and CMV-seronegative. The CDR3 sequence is CASSLRLQAYEQYF. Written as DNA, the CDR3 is TGTGCCAGCAGTTTGAGGTTACAGGCCTACGAGCAGTACTTC.